This entry concerns a single TCR beta chain. Its recognized antigen is unknown. No base-level quality is on record; no much larger clone is a single base apart. Patients with a history of autoimmune disease or receiving systemic immunosuppression were excluded from the trial. Peripheral blood for TCR sequencing was collected from all dose cohorts at baseline, on cycle 4 day 1, and on cycle 7 day 1. Samples came from an open-label, multicenter, first-in-human phase I dose-escalation trial of ivuxolimab. Adults with locally advanced or metastatic melanoma, renal cell, hepatocellular, or head and neck squamous cell carcinoma were enrolled in the trial. Before TCR sequencing, CD4+ and CD8+ T cells were separately sorted from peripheral blood. Genomic DNA was extracted from sorted cells for sequencing of the TCRbeta CDR3 region. The immunoSEQ Assay was used for sequencing of TCRbeta CDR3 regions. TCRdb mirrors the immuneACCESS table, restricted to in-frame sequences. Some clones are absent from its copies; in checked studies, under half trace to an unresolved V gene, and the reason for the others is unknown. The sample table lists 85,000 to 100,000 clones, more than 80% of them with a count of one. The top ten hold 0.2% to 0.25% of the sample.

The sample is drawn from a study of OX40 agonist ivuxolimab in advanced cancers. Regarding the complete study: Ivuxolimab, which targeted the costimulatory receptor OX40 (CD134), was an agonistic, fully human IgG2 monoclonal antibody. Intravenous ivuxolimab was administered to patients every 2 weeks at six dose levels: 0.01, 0.1, 0.3, 1.5, 3 and 10 mg/kg. Among the approximately 54 dose-escalation patients, around 19 had hepatocellular carcinoma, about 15 melanoma, 9 renal cell carcinoma and 9 head and neck cancer. A male proportion of around 80% and a mean age of about 60 years, ranging from about 23 to 90, were recorded for the dose-escalation cohort. Patients were allowed to have had prior anti-PD-1, anti-PD-L1 or anti-CTLA-4 therapy, and 30% to 40% of the dose-escalation patients had previously received checkpoint inhibitors. Three dose-escalation patients achieved partial responses, one with hepatocellular carcinoma and two with cutaneous melanoma. The point of sequencing TCRbeta in the periphery was to test whether ivuxolimab changed TCR sequence diversity and drove clonal T-cell expansion. The paper reports the monotherapy dose-escalation portion (N of about 56 patients) of the phase I ivuxolimab trial. Study-wide conclusions, independent of this receptor: At doses of 0.1 to 3.0 mg/kg, clonal expansion of both CD4+ and CD8+ blood T cells was observed from baseline to week 6. Low levels of normalized T-cell clonal expansion were also seen in some nonresponding patients. After ivuxolimab, expanded clones were on average more numerous among CD8+ T cells than among CD4+ T cells. In partial responders in the 0.1-3.0 mg/kg groups, normalized peripheral clonal expansion was found to be among the lowest, especially among CD8+ T cells. Which antigens the clonally expanded peripheral T cells were specific for was not determined.

The junction carries 12 bases between V and J, which are trimmed by 3 bases and 2 bases respectively. From the germline V gene, CDR1 is SGHRS and CDR2 is YFSETQ. The CDR3, from cysteine to phenylalanine, totals 16 residues. This entry keeps only the CDR3 DNA: 48 bases, framed from base 1. In this chain, TRBV5-1 is recombined with TRBJ2-6; the D gene may be TRBD1 or TRBD2, since each aligns over 5 bases. This TCR came from an adult with an advanced solid tumor such as melanoma, head and neck, liver or kidney cancer. The input for sequencing was CD4+ or CD8+ T cells sorted from blood, taken in a trial of the OX40 agonist ivuxolimab. The DNA sequence is as follows: TGCGCCAGCAGCTGGGCCATGGGGGCTGGGGCCAACGTCCTGACTTTC. Translated, this is CASSWAMGAGANVLTF.